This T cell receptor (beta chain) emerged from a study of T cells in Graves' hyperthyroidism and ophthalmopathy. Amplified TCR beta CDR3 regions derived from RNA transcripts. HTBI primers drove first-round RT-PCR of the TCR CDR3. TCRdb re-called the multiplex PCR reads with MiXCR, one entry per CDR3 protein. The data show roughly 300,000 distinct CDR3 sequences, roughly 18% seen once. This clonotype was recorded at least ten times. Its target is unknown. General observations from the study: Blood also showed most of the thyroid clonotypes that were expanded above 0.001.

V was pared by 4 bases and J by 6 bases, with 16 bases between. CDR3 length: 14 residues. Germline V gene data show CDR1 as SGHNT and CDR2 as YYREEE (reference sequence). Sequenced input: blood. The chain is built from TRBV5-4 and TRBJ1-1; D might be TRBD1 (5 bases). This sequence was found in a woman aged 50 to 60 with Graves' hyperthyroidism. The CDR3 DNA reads TGTGCCAGCAGCGCAGGGACCGGTTCACCTGAAGCTTTCTTT. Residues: CASSAGTGSPEAFF.